The TCR beta chain under discussion was sequenced for a study of T cell responses to AZD1222 COVID-19 vaccine (dated by TCRdb to about 2021). Describing the broader study: AZD1222 recipients with second doses at about 4 weeks or about 12 weeks were pooled, because spike-specific TCR depth and breadth did not differ between schedules. Trial participants were enrolled by age into 18-55, 56-69 and 70-plus year subgroups, with about 150, 28 and 57 TCR-sequenced participants respectively. TCR sequencing was performed for about 250 trial participants, of whom about 200 were given two doses of AZD1222 and 26 were given two doses of MenACWY control vaccine.

This clone was seen only a few times. Its antigen target is currently unknown. The record has no base qualities; no much larger clone is one base away. CDR1 and CDR2, looked up from the germline V gene, are SGDLS and YYNGEE. The CDR3 goes from the cysteine to the phenylalanine over 14 residues. Just CDR3 DNA is preserved here, 42 bases in frame from base 1. V loses 0 bases, J loses 6 bases, and the germline ends lie 10 bases apart. The time point label, read with the paper, signifies: baseline before first vaccination. The vaccinee samples were drawn from two UK trials, COV001 and COV002, one of which was a single-blind randomized controlled phase 2/3 trial testing AZD1222 (ChAdOx1 nCoV-19) in healthy adults. Trial participant PBMC samples were collected at day 0 and day 28 after the second dose for TCRbeta chain sequencing. The CDR3 regions of human TCRbeta chains were analyzed by immunosequencing. Regarding the original processing steps: Repertoire TCRs were checked for matches against a reference library of SARS-CoV-2-specific TCRs that had been generated using the MIRA antigen-specificity platform. Breadth meant the fraction of unique TCRs that were SARS-CoV-2-associated, whereas depth meant the fraction of total T cells that were SARS-CoV-2-associated. Using the MIRA data, each spike-specific TCR was mapped to the spike region that the TCR reacts to and placed in a CD4 or CD8 class. Log10-transformed breadth and depth values were compared by one-way ANOVA with Sidak's multiple comparisons tests. TCRdb's version of the immuneACCESS table is confined to in-frame rearrangements and falls short of the full clone set. An unresolved V gene accounts for under half of the shortfall where checked; the remainder is of unknown origin. V, J and clone size reflect that table, while D and trimming were determined from the DNA. This sample holds tens of thousands of clones; roughly nine tenths were observed only once. The ten largest make up 2.4% of the sample.

Study-wide conclusions, independent of this receptor: CD4 TCRs associated with the vaccine covered the entire spike protein, and the dominant responses were in regions 160-218 and 743-854. Participants were mostly white British, with more females than males. The authors suggested clonal diversity may have been underestimated. Conclusions about previously exposed vaccinees are limited, since just five or six AZD1222 recipients were seropositive for SARS-CoV-2 at baseline. No day 14 peak-response samples were available, so repertoires were characterized only after the peak T cell response. After two AZD1222 doses, both the breadth and the depth of spike-specific TCRs were significantly higher than at day 0 and than in MenACWY recipients. Reportedly, almost half of the unique spike-specific TCRs recognized epitopes lying outside the regions that are mutated in the B.1.351 and B.1.1.7 variants. In the small 56-69-year group, the increase in depth fell short of significance, most likely because of low power.

The rearrangement joined TRBV9 to TRBJ1-3; the D gene is possibly TRBD1, with 5 bases matching. The sample in question was peripheral blood, obtained on day 0 of AZD1222 vaccination. The sequence derives from an adult in good health. The nucleotide sequence is TGTGCCAGCAGCGTAGGGGCTGGGACAAACACCATATATTTT. Translated, this gives CASSVGAGTNTIYF.